One and the same sample provided the 29 T cell receptor beta chains below, sequenced in a study of OX40 agonist ivuxolimab in advanced cancers. The assay was immunoSEQ multiplex PCR, and TCRdb's table has in-frame clones only and misses some. The sample has approximately 57,000 clones; 75% to 85% are singletons. Sequenced here: CD4+ or CD8+ T cells sorted from blood, sampled in a trial of the OX40 agonist ivuxolimab. These receptors originate from an adult with an advanced solid tumor such as melanoma, head and neck, liver or kidney cancer.

The chain links TRBV19 to TRBJ2-2, with 8 bases identical to TRBD2. This CDR3 is built from 15 residues. The V and J ends lost 2 bases and 6 bases, in that order; junction bases with no gene match: 5. CDR1 and CDR2 from the germline V gene are LNHDA and SQIVND (reference sequence). The CDR3 nucleotides are TGTGCCAGTAGTATACAGCGGGGGTTGTCCGGGGAGCTGTTTTTT. Translated, it gives CASSIQRGLSGELFF.

This clone was recorded only once. This rearrangement joins TRBV6-1 to TRBJ1-2; 9 bases map to TRBD1. The CDR3 contains 14 residues. Per germline, CDR1 MNHNS and CDR2 SASEGT. The V gene end was trimmed by 6 bases and the J gene end by 7 bases; junction bases not matched to a gene: 9. In DNA form, the CDR3 reads TGTGCCAGCAGGGGGGGACAGGGATACCTTGGCTACACCTTC. Translating it yields CASRGGQGYLGYTF.

By sample fraction, this clone is medium-sized (0.01 to 0.1%). The rearrangement links TRBV4-1 to TRBJ1-4; possible D gene TRBD1, 6 bases. The CDR3 is made up of 17 amino acids. Trimming took off 1 base at V and 7 bases at J, with 19 bases between the two ends. CDR1 and CDR2 from the germline V gene are MGHRA and YSYEKL. The CDR3 coding sequence is TGCGCCAGCAGCCAAGGAAAATGGGGGCGTCCCCTTGAAAAACTGTTTTTT. It yields the protein CASSQGKWGRPLEKLFF.

This chain uses TRBV5-1 with TRBJ2-3, with D perhaps matching TRBD1 (6 bases). Trimming took off 1 base at V and 1 base at J, with 13 bases between the two ends. The CDR3 is 16 residues long. The V gene's germline CDR1 is SGHRS and CDR2 YFSETQ. The CDR3 region is CASSLNRVSGTDTQYF. DNA of the CDR3: TGCGCCAGCAGCTTGAACAGGGTCTCGGGCACAGATACGCAGTATTTT.

This chain links TRBV21-1 with TRBJ2-1; TRBD1 is taken as the D call from the table, unchecked against the DNA. TRBV21-1 is given as a pseudogene. The CDR3 has 16 amino acids. The CDR3 loop is CASSKSSWPGIYEQFF. Here the CDR3 DNA reads TGTGCCAGCAGCAAATCCTCCTGGCCAGGGATCTATGAGCAGTTCTTC.

This chain joins TRBV2 and TRBJ1-4, with 8 bases aligning to TRBD1. V was clipped by 4 bases and J by 5 bases; unmatched bases: 6. This CDR3 spans 15 amino acids. The germline gives CDR1 SNHLY, CDR2 FYNNEI. The CDR3 spells CASSGLTGVNEKLFF. CDR3 DNA sequence: TGTGCCAGCAGTGGATTGACAGGGGTAAATGAAAAACTGTTTTTT.

CDR3 sequence reads: CASSFGGSGYGYTF. The CDR3 DNA sequence: TGTGCCAGCAGCTTCGGGGGAAGCGGCTATGGCTACACCTTC. V is TRBV5-4 and J is TRBJ1-2, with a tentative D call TRBD1 (5 bases). Trimming shortened V by 2 bases and J by 4 bases, and 12 bases separated the two germline ends. The germline CDR1 and CDR2 sequences are SGHNT and YYREEE (reference sequence). The CDR3 is 14 amino acids.

This clone was seen once. V and J are TRBV19 and TRBJ2-3; D possibly corresponds to TRBD1 (5 bases). Germline V gene sequence: CDR1 LNHDA, CDR2 SQIVND (reference sequence). The CDR3 has 16 residues. V was cut by 3 bases and J by 0 bases, with 13 bases left in between. The CDR3: CASSIRPDISTDTQYF. The CDR3 DNA follows: TGTGCCAGTAGTATCCGCCCGGACATTAGCACAGATACGCAGTATTTT.

The J gene is TRBJ2-7, the V gene TRBV27; 9 positions match TRBD2. This CDR3 comprises 14 residues. The germline V gene has CDR1 MNHEY and CDR2 SMNVEV (reference sequence). Germline trimming cut 8 bases from V and 2 bases from J; bases unmatched to any gene: 7. The chain's CDR3 is CASRMLAGTYEQYF. The CDR3 coding sequence is TGTGCCAGCCGTATGCTAGCGGGGACCTACGAGCAGTACTTC.

The chain is built from TRBV4-1 and TRBJ1-5, with D uncertain. V was shortened by 0 bases and J by 4 bases, with 4 bases between the two germline ends. Germline-derived CDR1 and CDR2 are MGHRA and YSYEKL. This CDR3 spans 13 amino acids. The CDR3 is CASSQDTNQPQHF. In nucleotides, the CDR3 is TGCGCCAGCAGCCAAGACACAAATCAGCCCCAGCATTTT.

This clone was counted a single time. The chain carries TRBV7-9 and TRBJ2-7; D may match TRBD1 or TRBD2 (5 bases each). From germline, CDR1 is SEHNR and CDR2 FQNEAQ (reference sequence). With 5 bases removed from V and 3 bases from J, the gap between germline ends came to 14 bases. The CDR3 has 14 residues. The DNA of the CDR3 is TGTGCCAGCAGCCCGACGGGACCGTACTACGAGCAGTACTTC. This encodes CASSPTGPYYEQYF.

The chain couples TRBV9 to TRBJ1-2; 9 bases fit TRBD1. J gave up 3 bases and V 5 bases, and 5 bases lay outside the gene matches. Per the germline V gene, CDR1 is SGDLS and CDR2 is YYNGEE. The CDR3 consists of 14 residues. CDR3 nucleotides: TGTGCCAGCAGGCGGGGACAGGGAGACTATGGCTACACCTTC. Encoded protein: CASRRGQGDYGYTF.

The chain combines TRBV6-1 with TRBJ2-2; D unresolved. V lost 5 bases and J 2 bases, leaving 0 bases between the germline ends. CDR3 length: 11 residues. CDR1 MNHNS and CDR2 SASEGT come from the germline V gene. Written as DNA, the CDR3 is TGTGCCAGCAGTAACACCGGGGAGCTGTTTTTT. Protein sequence: CASSNTGELFF.

In nucleotides, the CDR3 is TGTGCCAGCAGTCACTCTAGGGCGGGAGGGACGACTAGCACAGATACGCAGTATTTT. Translating it yields CASSHSRAGGTTSTDTQYF. The chain is built from TRBV27 and TRBJ2-3; TRBD2 matches 9 bases. The CDR3 covers 19 residues. V dropped 5 bases and J dropped 0; count of bases not matched to a gene: 15. Germline V gene lookup returns CDR1 MNHEY and CDR2 SMNVEV (reference sequence).

The J gene is TRBJ1-4, the V gene TRBV6-1; 11 positions agree with TRBD1. The CDR3 loop spans 15 amino acids. Losses at the gene ends were 4 bases for V and 6 bases for J; bases not matched to a gene: 4. Per the germline V gene, CDR1 is MNHNS and CDR2 is SASEGT. CDR3 amino acids: CASSAWDRGYEKLFF. The CDR3 region has the DNA TGTGCCAGCAGTGCATGGGACAGGGGGTATGAAAAACTGTTTTTT.

The J gene is TRBJ2-3, the V gene TRBV7-2, with D perhaps TRBD1 (6 bases). Trimming left V 2 bases short and J 11 bases short, with 17 bases between. Germline V CDR1 and CDR2: SGHTA, FQGNSA. The CDR3 sequence is 14 residues long. In DNA, the CDR3 is TGTGCCAGCAGCTTAAAAGGGGGTTTGATCGGGCAGTATTTT. Translating gives CASSLKGGLIGQYF.

The chain is built from TRBV7-9 and TRBJ2-3; no reliable D call. Trimming stripped 1 base from V and 6 bases from J, with 11 bases between. CDR1 is SEHNR and CDR2 is FQNEAQ in the germline V gene (reference sequence). This CDR3 region has 14 residues. Written as DNA, the CDR3 is TGTGCCAGCAGCTTAGTGGCTCCCGGGGATACGCAGTATTTT. It specifies CASSLVAPGDTQYF.

This chain links TRBV2 with TRBJ2-1; tentatively, D is TRBD2 (6 bases). Germline lookup yields CDR1 SNHLY and CDR2 FYNNEI. The germline V and J ends were trimmed by 8 bases and 0 bases, with 11 bases remaining between them. The CDR3 length is 14 residues. The DNA of the CDR3 is TGTGCCAGCTTTTCCGGGGGCTCCTACAATGAGCAGTTCTTC. Its translation: CASFSGGSYNEQFF.

The chain combines TRBV7-8 with TRBJ2-5; D unclear. The CDR3 consists of 14 residues. V was cut by 3 bases and J by 0 bases, with 8 bases left in between. Germline lookup yields CDR1 SGHVS and CDR2 FQNEAQ. The CDR3 is CASSFPPNQETQYF. The CDR3 DNA reads TGTGCCAGCAGCTTCCCCCCGAACCAAGAGACCCAGTACTTC.

The chain has TRBV2 and TRBJ1-4; D is unresolved. The CDR3 sequence is 15 residues long. The germline CDR1 and CDR2 sequences are SNHLY and FYNNEI. With 1 base removed from V and 7 bases from J, the gap between germline ends came to 13 bases. DNA of the CDR3: TGTGCCAGCAGTGAAGGCCGGCTGGCGGGTGAAAAACTGTTTTTT. Translation: CASSEGRLAGEKLFF.

This chain uses TRBV7-9 with TRBJ1-3; 8 nucleotides line up with TRBD1. V was pared by 7 bases and J by 1 base, with 6 bases of the junction left unmatched. Germline CDR1 and CDR2: SEHNR and FQNEAQ (reference sequence). This CDR3 is built from 15 residues. The CDR3 region is CASTRTGQSGNTIYF. The DNA of the CDR3 is TGTGCCAGCACCCGGACAGGGCAGTCTGGAAACACCATATATTTT.

J is TRBJ2-3 and V is TRBV19; D uncertain. V gave up 5 bases and J gave up 1 base, with 7 bases separating them. Germline lookup yields CDR1 LNHDA and CDR2 SQIVND (reference sequence). The CDR3 loop spans 13 amino acids. CDR3 region: CASSVTGTDTQYF. The CDR3 coding sequence is TGTGCCAGTAGTGTCACCGGCACAGATACGCAGTATTTT. Together with reference TRBV19 and TRBJ2-3, the CDR3 gives the full variable domain: DGGITQSPKYLFRKEGQNVTLSCEQNLNHDAMYWYRQDPGQGLRLIYYSQIVNDFQKGDIAEGYSVSREKKESFPLTVTSAQKNPTAFYLCASSVTGTDTQYFGPGTRLTVL.

The V call is TRBV7-9, the J call TRBJ1-4; D is possibly TRBD1 (6 bases). V lost 5 bases to trimming and J lost 8 bases, with 18 bases between them. There are 15 residues in the CDR3. From germline, CDR1 is SEHNR and CDR2 FQNEAQ (reference sequence). Here the CDR3 reads CASSLGQTRKEKLFF. CDR3 DNA: TGTGCCAGCAGCCTCGGACAGACCCGGAAGGAAAAACTGTTTTTT.

The chain links TRBV7-3 to TRBJ2-3, with D tentatively TRBD2 (6 bases). Germline CDR1 SGHTA, CDR2 FQGTGA. The CDR3 sequence is 15 residues long. The germline V and J ends were trimmed by 5 bases and 0 bases, with 12 bases remaining between them. CDR3 loop: CASSRSGTSTDTQYF. In DNA form, the CDR3 reads TGTGCCAGCAGCCGTAGCGGAACTAGCACAGATACGCAGTATTTT.

This sequence joins TRBV11-2 and TRBJ2-5, with D possibly matching TRBD1 (6 bases). Germline lookup yields CDR1 SGHAT and CDR2 FQNNGV. The V end was cut by 1 base, the J end by 5 bases, with 14 bases between. The CDR3 loop spans 15 amino acids. CDR3: CASSLGGRGAETQYF. CDR3 DNA: TGTGCCAGCAGCTTAGGGGGCAGGGGAGCGGAGACCCAGTACTTC.

The count of this clone is one. The V call is TRBV14, the J call TRBJ1-2; maybe TRBD1 (6 bases). The CDR3 consists of 14 residues. V dropped 3 bases and J dropped 10 bases, with 18 bases sitting between them. Germline assignment: CDR1 SGHDN and CDR2 FVKESK. For the CDR3, the DNA is TGTGCCAGCAGCCAGGGTCGTAACGCGGGACACTACACCTTC. Protein product: CASSQGRNAGHYTF.

The rearrangement links TRBV7-9 to TRBJ2-3, with 7 nucleotides matching TRBD1. CDR1 and CDR2 from the germline V gene are SEHNR and FQNEAQ (reference sequence). The CDR3 totals 15 residues. V lost 6 bases, J lost 2 bases, and 8 bases stayed unmatched. Written as DNA, the CDR3 is TGTGCCAGCAGTCCCGGGACAGCCATCACAGATACGCAGTATTTT. This sequence encodes CASSPGTAITDTQYF.

The genes are TRBV4-1 and TRBJ1-2; D gene uncertain. Trimming took 6 bases from V and 5 from J, leaving 10 bases between them. Germline values: CDR1 MGHRA, CDR2 YSYEKL. This CDR3 contains 12 residues. The CDR3 nucleotides read TGCGCCAGCAGTCCTGACCATTATGGCTACACCTTC. Protein product: CASSPDHYGYTF.

This chain connects TRBV29-1 to TRBJ2-1; D is unresolved. Trimming removed 4 bases at V and 0 bases at J, with 13 bases between. The CDR3 length is 15 residues. From germline, CDR1 is SQVTM and CDR2 ANQGSEA. As DNA, the CDR3 is TGCAGCGTTGTAAACCGGGCCGTCTCCTACAATGAGCAGTTCTTC. Amino acids: CSVVNRAVSYNEQFF.